A single sample is the source of the 9 T cell receptor beta chains below, sequenced in a study of identical twins. TCRdb reprocessed the 5' RACE reads via MiXCR and lists one record per CDR3 protein. The repertoire holds roughly 190,000 distinct CDR3 sequences, with approximately 15% as singletons. This sample also appeared in a second study, on T cells expressing NK-cell markers.

The sequenced material came from CD8+ T cells sorted from blood. The receptors here all came from a woman aged 18 to 35 in good health.

This clonotype has a handful of counts. The J gene is TRBJ2-5, the V gene TRBV9, with 12 bases matching TRBD2. CDR3 length: 16 residues. CDR1 is SGDLS and CDR2 is YYNGEE in the germline V gene. V was pared by 3 bases and J by 2 bases, with 5 bases of the junction left unmatched. The CDR3 spells CASSAALAGGQETQYF. CDR3 nucleotide sequence: TGTGCCAGCAGCGCGGCACTAGCGGGGGGTCAAGAGACCCAGTACTTC.

The rearrangement joins TRBV7-9 to TRBJ2-5; the match to TRBD1 covers 7 bases. V lost 8 bases, J lost 0 bases, and 6 bases stayed unmatched. Germline assignment: CDR1 SEHNR and CDR2 FQNEAQ (reference sequence). CDR3 length: 14 residues. CDR3 sequence: CASQGRGYQETQYF. The CDR3 coding sequence is TGTGCCAGCCAGGGCAGGGGGTACCAAGAGACCCAGTACTTC.

This clonotype was observed at least ten times. CDR3 sequence (DNA): TGTGCCAGCAGTCTTAGCCCGGGACTAGCGGGACCCAGCTCCTACGAGCAGTACTTC. This translates into CASSLSPGLAGPSSYEQYF. The chain joins TRBV7-2 to TRBJ2-7, with 13 bases matching TRBD2. V was clipped by 6 bases and J by 0 bases; unmatched bases: 14. CDR3 size: 19 residues. Germline V gives CDR1 SGHTA, CDR2 FQGNSA.

The chain couples TRBV6-5 to TRBJ2-7; the D is unclear. The germline V and J ends were trimmed by 2 bases and 3 bases, with 11 bases remaining between them. This CDR3 spans 14 amino acids. In germline, CDR1 is MNHEY, CDR2 SVGAGI. The CDR3 sequence: CASSYNPEIYEQYF. As DNA, the CDR3 is TGTGCCAGCAGTTACAACCCAGAGATCTACGAGCAGTACTTC.

The chain uses TRBV7-9 and TRBJ2-5, with TRBD2 as a possible D gene (6 bases). This CDR3 is 14 amino acids long. V was trimmed by 4 bases and J by 3 bases, leaving 12 bases between them. Germline-derived CDR1 and CDR2 are SEHNR and FQNEAQ (reference sequence). CDR3 nucleotide sequence: TGTGCCAGCAGCTCGGTCGGGAGAAAAGAGACCCAGTACTTC. This translates into CASSSVGRKETQYF.

The chain links TRBV2 to TRBJ1-5; unclear D gene. Germline V gives CDR1 SNHLY, CDR2 FYNNEI. This CDR3 is 13 amino acids long. V lost 7 bases and J 6 bases, leaving 13 bases between the germline ends. The CDR3 bases are TGTGCCAGCACTCCCGGTGATATTCAGCCCCAGCATTTT. It encodes CASTPGDIQPQHF.

This clonotype was observed a handful of times. The chain uses TRBV4-3 and TRBJ2-7; TRBD1 is a possible D gene (5 bases). The CDR3 extends over 14 amino acids. The germline V and J ends were trimmed by 5 bases and 4 bases, with 15 bases remaining between them. Per germline, CDR1 LGHNA and CDR2 YSLEER. The CDR3 region is CASSKGRGNYEQYF. The CDR3 DNA follows: TGCGCCAGCAGCAAAGGAAGGGGAAATTACGAGCAGTACTTC.

The table lists this clonotype with a few counts. The rearrangement joins TRBV4-2 to TRBJ2-7; TRBD2 matches 8 bases. CDR1 LGHNA and CDR2 YNFKEQ come from the germline V gene. This CDR3 spans 16 amino acids. V shed 0 bases, J shed 5 bases, and the junction held 9 bases outside the gene matches. Here the CDR3 DNA reads TGTGCCAGCAGCCAAGATCGGGGGGGGATCCTCGACGAGCAGTACTTC. The encoded protein is CASSQDRGGILDEQYF.

This clonotype turned up a few times. The chain recombines TRBV10-2 with TRBJ2-7, with 7 nucleotides matching TRBD1. The CDR3 has 13 amino acids. After removal of 7 bases from V and 6 bases from J, the junction contained 9 bases not matched to a gene. Germline loops: CDR1 WSHSY, CDR2 SAAADI. CDR3 loop: CASTQTGSGEQYF. The CDR3 DNA is TGCGCCAGCACCCAGACAGGGTCTGGCGAGCAGTACTTC.